Listed below are T cell receptor beta chains from one sample, sequenced in a study of blood T cell repertoires in COVID-19. Only in-frame clones appear in the TCRdb table, and some are missing; sequencing was by immunoSEQ multiplex PCR. The data contain around 300,000 clones, 80% to 90% of them singletons. Sequencing was carried out using peripheral blood. All receptors come from a woman aged 65 to 85 with acute or convalescent COVID-19. Both conserved end residues are part of each CDR3. A D gene is named only where the DNA matches it firmly. Clone size is shown for a subset of rows, as once, few, many or a class of expanded clone.

abundance	v_gene	j_gene	d_gene	CDR3aa	CDR3nt
few	TRBV3-1/TRBV3-2	TRBJ1-3	-	CASSQGQGRNTIYF	TGTGCCAGCAGCCAAGGGCAGGGTAGAAACACCATATATTTT
-	TRBV28	TRBJ1-5	TRBD1	CASSFGTVLNQPQHF	TGTGCCAGCAGCTTCGGGACAGTCCTCAATCAGCCCCAGCATTTT
few	TRBV19	TRBJ1-2	-	CASSKIEGRISYGYTF	TGTGCCAGTAGTAAGATTGAGGGTAGAATTTCCTATGGCTACACCTTC
-	TRBV20-1	TRBJ1-2	TRBD1	CSASSHRGNYGYTF	TGCAGTGCTAGTTCTCACAGGGGCAACTATGGCTACACCTTC
-	TRBV28	TRBJ1-2	TRBD1	CASRRQGAYGYTF	TGTGCCAGCAGGAGACAGGGGGCCTATGGCTACACCTTC
-	TRBV5-1	TRBJ2-3	TRBD2	CASSLAGSTDTQYF	TGCGCCAGCAGCTTAGCGGGGAGCACAGATACGCAGTATTTT
-	TRBV3-1/TRBV3-2	TRBJ1-3	-	CASSQDHGNTIYF	TGTGCCAGCAGCCAAGATCATGGAAACACCATATATTTT
-	TRBV6-1	TRBJ2-3	TRBD2	CASSEQAGRTDTQYF	TGTGCCAGCAGTGAACAAGCGGGGCGCACAGATACGCAGTATTTT
-	TRBV5-1	TRBJ1-2	-	CASSFQEGRGYTF	TGCGCCAGCAGCTTTCAGGAGGGACGCGGCTACACCTTC
-	TRBV12-3/TRBV12-4	TRBJ2-5	-	CASTFRVQETQYF	TGTGCCAGCACCTTCAGGGTCCAAGAGACCCAGTACTTC
-	TRBV5-4	TRBJ2-1	TRBD2	CASSPSTSRHEQFF	TGTGCCAGCAGCCCCTCGACTAGCCGGCATGAGCAGTTCTTC
-	TRBV6-5	TRBJ2-7	-	CASRTTAERQYF	TGTGCCAGCAGGACGACAGCCGAACGGCAGTACTTC
-	TRBV27	TRBJ1-2	-	CASSFGSGVGGYTF	TGTGCCAGCAGTTTTGGGTCGGGGGTCGGGGGCTACACCTTC
few	TRBV7-3	TRBJ2-2	-	CASSSYSTGELFF	TGTGCCAGCAGCTCCTATTCCACCGGGGAGCTGTTTTTT
-	TRBV9	TRBJ1-1	-	CASSVDRLDTEAFF	TGTGCCAGCAGCGTAGACAGGCTTGACACTGAAGCTTTCTTT
-	TRBV18	TRBJ2-7	-	CASSQQKFNEQYF	TGTGCCAGCTCACAACAGAAGTTCAACGAGCAGTACTTC
once	TRBV19	TRBJ2-7	TRBD1	CASSPGTGVNEQYF	TGTGCCAGTAGTCCCGGGACAGGGGTTAACGAGCAGTACTTC
-	TRBV19	TRBJ1-2	-	CASKNAGPNYGYTF	TGTGCCAGTAAAAATGCAGGCCCAAACTATGGCTACACCTTC
-	TRBV10-1	TRBJ2-2	-	CASSYRDSGELFF	TGCGCCAGCAGTTACAGGGATTCCGGGGAGCTGTTTTTT
-	TRBV24-1	TRBJ2-3	TRBD1	CATSPGQASTDTQYF	TGTGCCACCAGTCCGGGACAGGCGAGCACAGATACGCAGTATTTT
-	TRBV5-1	TRBJ1-2	-	CASSLRSGDGYTF	TGCGCCAGCAGCTTACGGTCCGGGGATGGCTACACCTTC
-	TRBV6-5	TRBJ2-3	-	CASSSQGDTQYF	TGTGCCAGCAGTTCCCAGGGGGATACGCAGTATTTT